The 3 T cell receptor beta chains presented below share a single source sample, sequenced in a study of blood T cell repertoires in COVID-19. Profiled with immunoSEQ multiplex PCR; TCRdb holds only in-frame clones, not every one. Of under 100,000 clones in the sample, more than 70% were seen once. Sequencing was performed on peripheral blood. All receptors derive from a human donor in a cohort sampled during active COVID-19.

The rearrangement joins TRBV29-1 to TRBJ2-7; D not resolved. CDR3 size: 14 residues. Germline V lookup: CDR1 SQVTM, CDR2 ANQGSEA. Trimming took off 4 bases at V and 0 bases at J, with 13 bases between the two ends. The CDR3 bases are TGCAGCGTTGGAAGAGAGCGCAGCTCCTACGAGCAGTACTTC. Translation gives CSVGRERSSYEQYF.

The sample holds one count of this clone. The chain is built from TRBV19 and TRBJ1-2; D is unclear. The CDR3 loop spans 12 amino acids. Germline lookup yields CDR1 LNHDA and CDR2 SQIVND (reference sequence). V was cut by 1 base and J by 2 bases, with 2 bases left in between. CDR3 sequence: CASSIANYGYTF. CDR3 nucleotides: TGTGCCAGTAGTATAGCGAACTATGGCTACACCTTC.

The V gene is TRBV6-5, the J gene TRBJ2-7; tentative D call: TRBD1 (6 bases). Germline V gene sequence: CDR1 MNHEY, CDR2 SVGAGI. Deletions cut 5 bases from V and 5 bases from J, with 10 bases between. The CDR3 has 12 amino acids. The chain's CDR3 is CASSPQGNEQYF. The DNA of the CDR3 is TGTGCCAGCAGTCCTCAGGGGAACGAGCAGTACTTC.